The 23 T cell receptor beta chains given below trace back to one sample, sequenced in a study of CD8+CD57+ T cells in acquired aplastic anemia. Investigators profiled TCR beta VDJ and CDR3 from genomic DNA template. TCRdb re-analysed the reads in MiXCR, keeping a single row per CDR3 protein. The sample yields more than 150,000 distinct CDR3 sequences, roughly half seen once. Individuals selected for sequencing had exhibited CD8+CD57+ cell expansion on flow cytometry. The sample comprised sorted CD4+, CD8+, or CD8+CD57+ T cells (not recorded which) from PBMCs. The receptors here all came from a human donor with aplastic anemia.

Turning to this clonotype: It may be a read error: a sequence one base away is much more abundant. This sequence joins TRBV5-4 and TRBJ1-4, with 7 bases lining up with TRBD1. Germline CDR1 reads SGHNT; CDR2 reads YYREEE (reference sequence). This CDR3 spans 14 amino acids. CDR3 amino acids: CASSLAGGNEKLSF. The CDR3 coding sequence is TGTGCCAGCAGCTTGGCAGGGGGTAACGAAAAACTGTCTTTT.

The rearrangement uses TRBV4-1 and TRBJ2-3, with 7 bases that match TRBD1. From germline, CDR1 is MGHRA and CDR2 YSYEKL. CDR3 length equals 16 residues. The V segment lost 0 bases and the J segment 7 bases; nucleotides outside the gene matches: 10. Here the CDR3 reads CASSQEGQNPLNTQYF. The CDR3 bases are TGCGCCAGCAGCCAAGAGGGACAGAACCCCTTAAATACGCAGTATTTT.

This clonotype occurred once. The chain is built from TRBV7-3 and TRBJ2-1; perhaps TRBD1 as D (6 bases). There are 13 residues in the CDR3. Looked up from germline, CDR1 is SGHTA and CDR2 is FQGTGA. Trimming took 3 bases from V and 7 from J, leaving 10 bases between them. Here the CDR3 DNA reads TGTGCCAGCAGCTTTGGTCAGGGGAATGAGCAGTTCTTC. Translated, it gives CASSFGQGNEQFF.

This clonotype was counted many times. The CDR3 is CASSPGGQDIRETQYF. CDR3 DNA: TGCGCCAGCAGCCCGGGGGGACAGGATATCCGGGAGACCCAGTACTTC. The chain joins TRBV5-1 to TRBJ2-5, with a tentative D call TRBD1 (8 bases). Trimming shortened V by 4 bases and J by 5 bases, and 21 bases separated the two germline ends. Per the germline V gene, CDR1 is SGHRS and CDR2 is YFSETQ. The CDR3 loop spans 16 amino acids.

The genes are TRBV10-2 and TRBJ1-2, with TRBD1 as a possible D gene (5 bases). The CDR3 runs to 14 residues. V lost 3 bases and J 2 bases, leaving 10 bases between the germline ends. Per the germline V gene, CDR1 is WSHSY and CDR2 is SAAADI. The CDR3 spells CASSERGTNYGYTF. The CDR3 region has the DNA TGCGCCAGCAGTGAAAGGGGTACGAACTATGGCTACACCTTC.

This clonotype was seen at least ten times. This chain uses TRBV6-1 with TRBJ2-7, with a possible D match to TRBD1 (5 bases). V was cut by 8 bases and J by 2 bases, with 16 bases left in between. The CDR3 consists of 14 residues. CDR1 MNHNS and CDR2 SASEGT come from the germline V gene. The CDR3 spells CASAWSGSTYEQYF. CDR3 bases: TGTGCCAGCGCTTGGTCAGGGTCCACCTACGAGCAGTACTTC.

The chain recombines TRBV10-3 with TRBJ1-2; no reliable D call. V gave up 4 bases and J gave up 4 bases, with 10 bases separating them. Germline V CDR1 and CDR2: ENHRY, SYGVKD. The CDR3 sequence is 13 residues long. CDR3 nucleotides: TGTGCCATCAGTGGCGTATCGGGCTATGGCTACACCTTC. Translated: CAISGVSGYGYTF.

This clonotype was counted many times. The CDR3 sequence is CSARGEHVGRGQFF. CDR3 coding DNA: TGCAGTGCTAGAGGGGAACATGTTGGGCGGGGGCAGTTCTTC. V usage is TRBV20-1 and J usage is TRBJ2-1, with D maybe TRBD2 (6 bases). This CDR3 is built from 14 residues. V lost 1 base, J lost 12 bases, and 19 bases lay in between. Germline lookup yields CDR1 DFQATT and CDR2 SNEGSKA (reference sequence).

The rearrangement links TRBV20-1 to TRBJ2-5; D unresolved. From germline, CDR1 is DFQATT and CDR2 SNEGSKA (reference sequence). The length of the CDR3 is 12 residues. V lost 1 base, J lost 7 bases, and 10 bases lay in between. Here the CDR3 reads CSARVSLGTQYF. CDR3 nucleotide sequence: TGCAGTGCTAGAGTTAGTCTCGGGACCCAGTACTTC.

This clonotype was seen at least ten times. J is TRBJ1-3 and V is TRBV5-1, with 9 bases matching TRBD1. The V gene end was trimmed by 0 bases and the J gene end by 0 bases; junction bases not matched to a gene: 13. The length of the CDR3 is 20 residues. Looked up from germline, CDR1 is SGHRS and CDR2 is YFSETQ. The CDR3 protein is CASSLGARRTGEISGNTIYF. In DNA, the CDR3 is TGCGCCAGCAGCTTGGGGGCCCGACGGACAGGGGAAATCTCTGGAAACACCATATATTTT.

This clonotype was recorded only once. The CDR3 sequence is CASSLATSGIAPPCSYEQYF. CDR3 nucleotides: TGTGCCAGCAGCTTAGCAACTAGCGGGATTGCACCTCCGTGCTCCTACGAGCAGTACTTC. The V gene is TRBV11-1, the J gene TRBJ2-7; 10 positions match TRBD2. This CDR3 is 20 amino acids long. Germline CDR1 SGHAT, CDR2 FQDESV (reference sequence). V lost 0 bases and J lost 0; bases outside the gene matches: 14.

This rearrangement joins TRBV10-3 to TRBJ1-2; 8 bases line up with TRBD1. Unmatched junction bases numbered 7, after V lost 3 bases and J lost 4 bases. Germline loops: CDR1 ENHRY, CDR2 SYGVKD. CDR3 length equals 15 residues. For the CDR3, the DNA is TGTGCCATCAGTGAACCGGCAGGGGGCGCCTATGGCTACACCTTC. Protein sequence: CAISEPAGGAYGYTF.

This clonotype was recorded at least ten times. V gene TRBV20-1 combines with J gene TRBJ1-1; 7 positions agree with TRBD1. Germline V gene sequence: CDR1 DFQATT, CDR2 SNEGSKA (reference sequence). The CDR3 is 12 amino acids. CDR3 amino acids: CRGRAGGSRAFF. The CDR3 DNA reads TGCCGGGGCCGAGCAGGGGGTTCAAGAGCTTTCTTT.

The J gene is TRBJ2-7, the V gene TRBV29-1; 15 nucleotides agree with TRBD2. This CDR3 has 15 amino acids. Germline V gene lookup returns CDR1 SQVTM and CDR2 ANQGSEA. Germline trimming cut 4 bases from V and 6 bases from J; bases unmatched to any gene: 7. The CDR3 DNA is TGCAGCGTTGCTCGGACTAGCGGGAGGGCCGGCGAGCAGTACTTC. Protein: CSVARTSGRAGEQYF.

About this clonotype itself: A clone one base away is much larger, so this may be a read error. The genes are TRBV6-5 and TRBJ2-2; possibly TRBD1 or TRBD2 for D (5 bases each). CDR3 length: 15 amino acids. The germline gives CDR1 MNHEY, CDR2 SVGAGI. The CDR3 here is CASSYGAGGAGELLF. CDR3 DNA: TGTGCCAGCAGTTACGGGGCCGGTGGGGCCGGGGAGCTGCTTTTT.

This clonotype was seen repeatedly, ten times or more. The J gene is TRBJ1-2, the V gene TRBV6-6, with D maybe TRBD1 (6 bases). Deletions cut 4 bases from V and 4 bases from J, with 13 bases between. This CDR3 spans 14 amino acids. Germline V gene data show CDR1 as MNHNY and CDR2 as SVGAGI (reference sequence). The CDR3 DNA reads TGTGCCAGCAGTTTCGCAGGGGCGACCTATGGCTACACCTTC. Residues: CASSFAGATYGYTF.

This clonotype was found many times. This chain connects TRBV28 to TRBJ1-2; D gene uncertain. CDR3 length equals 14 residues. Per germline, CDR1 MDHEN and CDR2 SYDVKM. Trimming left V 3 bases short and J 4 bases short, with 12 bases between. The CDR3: CASSFTAGGYGYTF. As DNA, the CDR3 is TGTGCCAGCAGTTTTACAGCAGGAGGCTATGGCTACACCTTC.

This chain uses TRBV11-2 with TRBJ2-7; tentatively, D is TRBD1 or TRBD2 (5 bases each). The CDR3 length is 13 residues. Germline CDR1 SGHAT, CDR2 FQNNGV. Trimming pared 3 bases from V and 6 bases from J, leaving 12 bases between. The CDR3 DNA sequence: TGTGCCAGCAGCTTCTCCCGGGGCGCCGAGCAGTACTTC. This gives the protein CASSFSRGAEQYF.

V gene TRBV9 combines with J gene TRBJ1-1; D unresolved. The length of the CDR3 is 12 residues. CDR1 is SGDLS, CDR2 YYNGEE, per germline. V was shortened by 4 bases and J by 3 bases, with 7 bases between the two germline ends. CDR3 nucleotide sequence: TGTGCCAGCAGCCCAACGGACACTGAAGCTTTCTTT. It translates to CASSPTDTEAFF.

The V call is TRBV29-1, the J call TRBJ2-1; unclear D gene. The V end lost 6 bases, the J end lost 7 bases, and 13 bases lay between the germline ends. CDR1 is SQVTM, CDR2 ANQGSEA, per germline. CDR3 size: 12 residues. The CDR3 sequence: CSVTTPGNEQFF. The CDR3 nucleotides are TGCAGCGTGACCACCCCAGGTAATGAGCAGTTCTTC.

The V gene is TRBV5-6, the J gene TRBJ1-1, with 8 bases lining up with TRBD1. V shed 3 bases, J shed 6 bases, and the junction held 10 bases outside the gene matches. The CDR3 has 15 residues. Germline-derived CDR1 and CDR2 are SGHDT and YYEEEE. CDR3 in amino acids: CASSWQGAGGSEAFF. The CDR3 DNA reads TGTGCCAGCAGCTGGCAGGGGGCAGGGGGGTCTGAAGCTTTCTTT. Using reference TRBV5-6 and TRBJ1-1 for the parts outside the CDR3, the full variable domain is DAGVTQSPTHLIKTRGQQVTLRCSPKSGHDTVSWYQQALGQGPQFIFQYYEEEERQRGNFPDRFSGHQFPNYSSELNVNALLLGDSALYLCASSWQGAGGSEAFFGQGTRLTVV.

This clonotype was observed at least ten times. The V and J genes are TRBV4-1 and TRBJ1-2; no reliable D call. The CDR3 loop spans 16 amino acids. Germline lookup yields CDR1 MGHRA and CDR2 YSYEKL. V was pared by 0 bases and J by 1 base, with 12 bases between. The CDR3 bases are TGCGCCAGCAGCCAAGAAAAGATGAGTGGTAACTATGGCTACACCTTC. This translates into CASSQEKMSGNYGYTF.

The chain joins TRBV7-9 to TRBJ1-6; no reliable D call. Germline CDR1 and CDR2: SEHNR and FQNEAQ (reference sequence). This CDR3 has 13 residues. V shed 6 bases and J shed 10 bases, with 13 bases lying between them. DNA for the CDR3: TGTGCCAGCAGTCAGGTTGTGGGATCACCCCTCCACTTT. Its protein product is CASSQVVGSPLHF.